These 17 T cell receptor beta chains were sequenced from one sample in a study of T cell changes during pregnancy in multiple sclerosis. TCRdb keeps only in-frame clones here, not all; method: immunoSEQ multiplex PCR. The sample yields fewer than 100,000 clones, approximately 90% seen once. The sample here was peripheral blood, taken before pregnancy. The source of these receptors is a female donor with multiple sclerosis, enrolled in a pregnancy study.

This chain's CDR3 is CAISESLTGNYGYTF. In DNA form, the CDR3 reads TGTGCCATCAGTGAGTCGCTGACAGGGAACTATGGCTACACCTTC. The rearrangement links TRBV10-3 to TRBJ1-2; 7 bases line up with TRBD1. Germline values: CDR1 ENHRY, CDR2 SYGVKD. CDR3 length equals 15 residues. V gave up 0 bases and J gave up 2 bases; unmatched junction bases: 3.

CDR3 nucleotide sequence: TGTGCCAGCAGTGAGACAAACACCGGGGAGCTGTTTTTT. Amino acid sequence: CASSETNTGELFF. This sequence joins TRBV6-4 and TRBJ2-2; D remains unclear. The CDR3 has 13 amino acids. The germline gives CDR1 MRHNA, CDR2 SNTAGT. The germline V and J ends were trimmed by 3 bases and 2 bases, with 4 bases remaining between them.

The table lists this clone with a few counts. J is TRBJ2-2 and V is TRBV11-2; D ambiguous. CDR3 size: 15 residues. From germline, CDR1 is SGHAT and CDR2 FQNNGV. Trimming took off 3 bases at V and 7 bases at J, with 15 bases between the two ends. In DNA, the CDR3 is TGTGCCAGCAGCTTGTCGAAAGCCGGTATCGGGGAGCTGTTTTTT. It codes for CASSLSKAGIGELFF.

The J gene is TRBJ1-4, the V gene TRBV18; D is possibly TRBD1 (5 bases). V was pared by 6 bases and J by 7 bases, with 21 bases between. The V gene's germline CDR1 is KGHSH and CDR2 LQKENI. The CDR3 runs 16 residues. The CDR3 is CASSSRLQGLAEKLFF. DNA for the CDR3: TGTGCCAGCTCTTCCCGCCTGCAGGGATTAGCTGAAAAACTGTTTTTT.

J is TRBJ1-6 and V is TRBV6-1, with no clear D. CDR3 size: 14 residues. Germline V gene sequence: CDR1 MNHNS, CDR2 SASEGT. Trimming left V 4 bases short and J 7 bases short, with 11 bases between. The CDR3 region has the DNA TGTGCCAGCAGTGGTCGGTCCTTAAATTCACCCCTCCACTTT. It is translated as CASSGRSLNSPLHF.

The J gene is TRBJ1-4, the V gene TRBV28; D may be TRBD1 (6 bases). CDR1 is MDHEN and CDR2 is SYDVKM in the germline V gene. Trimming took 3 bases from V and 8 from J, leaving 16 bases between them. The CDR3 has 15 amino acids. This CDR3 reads CASSFLDRLNEKLFF. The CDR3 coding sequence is TGTGCCAGCAGTTTTCTCGACAGGCTGAACGAAAAACTGTTTTTT.

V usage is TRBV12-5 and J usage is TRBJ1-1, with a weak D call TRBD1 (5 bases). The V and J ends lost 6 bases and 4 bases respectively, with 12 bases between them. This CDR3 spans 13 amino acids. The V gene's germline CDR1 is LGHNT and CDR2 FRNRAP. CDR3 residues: CASGGLKGTEAFF. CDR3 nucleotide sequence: TGTGCTAGTGGGGGACTAAAGGGCACTGAAGCTTTCTTT.

In DNA, the CDR3 is TGTGCCAGCAGCTTAAATACGAGGGCGAACAGCAATCAGCCCCAGCATTTT. Translated, it gives CASSLNTRANSNQPQHF. The chain has TRBV7-3 and TRBJ1-5, with no clear D. This CDR3 is 17 amino acids long. Germline V CDR1 and CDR2: SGHTA, FQGTGA. With 1 base removed from V and 1 base from J, the gap between germline ends came to 14 bases. The full variable domain, in which reference TRBV7-3 and TRBJ1-5 provide the parts outside the CDR3, is GAGVSQTPSNKVTEKGKYVELRCDPISGHTALYWYRQSLGQGPEFLIYFQGTGAADDSGLPNDRFFAVRPEGSVSTLKIQRTERGDSAVYLCASSLNTRANSNQPQHFGDGTRLSIL.

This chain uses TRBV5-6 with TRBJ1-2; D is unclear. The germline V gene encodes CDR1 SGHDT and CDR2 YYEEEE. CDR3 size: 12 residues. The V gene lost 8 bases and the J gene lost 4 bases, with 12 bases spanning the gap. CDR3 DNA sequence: TGTGCCAGTGGGAGTAGGACCTATGGCTACACCTTC. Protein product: CASGSRTYGYTF.

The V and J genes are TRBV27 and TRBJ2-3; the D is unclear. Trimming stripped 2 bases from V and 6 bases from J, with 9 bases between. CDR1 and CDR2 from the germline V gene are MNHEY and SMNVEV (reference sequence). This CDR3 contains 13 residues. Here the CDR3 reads CASSLRRGDTQYF. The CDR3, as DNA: TGTGCCAGCAGTTTACGGCGAGGTGATACGCAGTATTTT.

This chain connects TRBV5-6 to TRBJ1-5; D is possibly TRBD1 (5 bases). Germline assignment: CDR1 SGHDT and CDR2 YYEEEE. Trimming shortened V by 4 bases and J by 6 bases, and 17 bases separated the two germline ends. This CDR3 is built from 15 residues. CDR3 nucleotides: TGTGCCAGCAGCATCCGGGGGGTAACGGGTCAGCCCCAGCATTTT. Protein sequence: CASSIRGVTGQPQHF. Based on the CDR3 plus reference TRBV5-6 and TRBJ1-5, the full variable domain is DAGVTQSPTHLIKTRGQQVTLRCSPKSGHDTVSWYQQALGQGPQFIFQYYEEEERQRGNFPDRFSGHQFPNYSSELNVNALLLGDSALYLCASSIRGVTGQPQHFGDGTRLSIL.

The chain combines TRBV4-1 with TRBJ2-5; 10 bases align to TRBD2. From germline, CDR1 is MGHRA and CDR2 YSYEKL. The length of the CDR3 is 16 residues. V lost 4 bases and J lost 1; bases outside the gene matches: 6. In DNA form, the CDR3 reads TGCGCCAGCAGCCGGAATAGCGGGGGGCCCCAAGAGACCCAGTACTTC. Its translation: CASSRNSGGPQETQYF.

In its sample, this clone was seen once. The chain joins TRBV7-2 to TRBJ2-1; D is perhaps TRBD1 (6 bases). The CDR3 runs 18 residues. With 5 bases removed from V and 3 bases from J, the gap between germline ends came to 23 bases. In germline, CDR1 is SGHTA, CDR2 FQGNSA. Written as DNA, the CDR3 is TGTGCCAGCAGCCCAGAGGCAGGGGTCGGCCATGGCTACAATGAGCAGTTCTTC. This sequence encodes CASSPEAGVGHGYNEQFF.

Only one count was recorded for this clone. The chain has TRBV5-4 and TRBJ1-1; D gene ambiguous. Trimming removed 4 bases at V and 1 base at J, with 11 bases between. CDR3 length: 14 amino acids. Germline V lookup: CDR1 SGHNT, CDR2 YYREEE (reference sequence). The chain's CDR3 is CASSPIGENTEAFF. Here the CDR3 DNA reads TGTGCCAGCAGCCCTATCGGTGAGAACACTGAAGCTTTCTTT.

The CDR3 spells CASSLAGGGRLYEQYF. In nucleotides, the CDR3 is TGCGCCAGCAGCTTGGCCGGGGGGGGGCGACTATACGAGCAGTACTTC. The chain is built from TRBV5-1 and TRBJ2-7; 8 bases map to TRBD2. Germline V lookup: CDR1 SGHRS, CDR2 YFSETQ. There are 16 residues in the CDR3. After removal of 0 bases from V and 4 bases from J, the junction contained 9 bases not matched to a gene.

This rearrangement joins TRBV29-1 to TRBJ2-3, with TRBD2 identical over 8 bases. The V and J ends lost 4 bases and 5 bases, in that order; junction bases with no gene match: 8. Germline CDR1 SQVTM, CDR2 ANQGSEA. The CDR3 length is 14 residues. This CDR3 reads CSVGGRGARDTQYF. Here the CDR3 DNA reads TGCAGCGTTGGCGGGCGGGGGGCCCGAGATACGCAGTATTTT.

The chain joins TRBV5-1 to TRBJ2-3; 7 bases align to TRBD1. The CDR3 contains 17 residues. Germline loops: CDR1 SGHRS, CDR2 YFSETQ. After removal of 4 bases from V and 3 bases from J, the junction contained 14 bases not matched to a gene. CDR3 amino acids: CASSGKTGVGLTDTQYF. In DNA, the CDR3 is TGCGCCAGCAGCGGAAAAACAGGGGTGGGCCTGACAGATACGCAGTATTTT. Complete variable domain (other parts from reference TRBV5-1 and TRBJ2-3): KAGVTQTPRYLIKTRGQQVTLSCSPISGHRSVSWYQQTPGQGLQFLFEYFSETQRNKGNFPGRFSGRQFSNSRSEMNVSTLELGDSALYLCASSGKTGVGLTDTQYFGPGTRLTVL.